The 31 T cell receptor beta chains listed next were all sequenced from one sample in a study of shared clonotypes between healthy human individuals. The assay was immunoSEQ multiplex PCR, and TCRdb's table has in-frame clones only and misses some. This sample has about 2 million clones; approximately 95% occur once, and the top ten carry 0.13%. Material: naive CD4+ T cells sorted from blood. Subset of the sample: CD45RA+ positively selected. These receptors all stem from a man aged 18 to 30 in good health.

The V gene is TRBV7-6, the J gene TRBJ2-1, with 10 bases that match TRBD2. CDR3 length equals 15 residues. Germline CDR1 SGHVS, CDR2 FNYEAQ. The J segment lost 7 bases and the V segment lost 5 bases, leaving 8 bases of the junction unmatched. The CDR3 reads CASSPSGGALNEQFF. CDR3 nucleotide sequence: TGTGCCAGCAGCCCGAGCGGGGGGGCTCTGAATGAGCAGTTCTTC.

Concerning this clone itself: This CDR3 is also generated by other DNA sequences in the sample. This chain uses TRBV15 with TRBJ2-7, with D perhaps matching TRBD2 (5 bases). The germline CDR1 and CDR2 sequences are LNHNV and YYDKDF (reference sequence). V lost 0 bases and J lost 6, with 12 bases in between. The CDR3 is 14 residues long. The CDR3 DNA sequence: TGTGCCACCAGCAGAGATCGAGGGCCCCTCGAGCAGTACTTC. Amino acids: CATSRDRGPLEQYF. Full variable domain (rest looked up from reference TRBV15 and TRBJ2-7): DAMVIQNPRYQVTQFGKPVTLSCSQTLNHNVMYWYQQKSSQAPKLLFHYYDKDFNNEADTPDNFQSRRPNTSFCFLDIRSPGLGDTAMYLCATSRDRGPLEQYFGPGTRLTVT.

This chain connects TRBV19 to TRBJ1-3; D ambiguous. The V end lost 7 bases, the J end lost 0 bases, and 10 bases lay between the germline ends. Germline assignment: CDR1 LNHDA and CDR2 SQIVND (reference sequence). This CDR3 has 14 amino acids. CDR3 protein: CASNSVFSGNTIYF. CDR3 nucleotides: TGTGCCAGTAACTCCGTTTTCTCTGGAAACACCATATATTTT.

The chain is built from TRBV11-3 and TRBJ2-1; 7 bases map to TRBD2. The CDR3 runs 15 residues. Per the germline V gene, CDR1 is SGHNT and CDR2 is YENEEA. After removal of 1 base from V and 2 bases from J, the junction contained 2 bases not matched to a gene. The CDR3 reads CASSLVAGAYNEQFF. CDR3 bases: TGTGCCAGCAGCTTAGTCGCGGGGGCCTACAATGAGCAGTTCTTC.

CDR3 bases: TGCAGCGTTGTACTAGCGGGCCTACAAGAGACCCAGTACTTC. This codes for CSVVLAGLQETQYF. The rearrangement links TRBV29-1 to TRBJ2-5; 9 bases match TRBD2. With V trimmed by 4 bases and J by 2 bases, 5 bases remained unmatched. The CDR3 consists of 14 residues. Germline CDR1 is SQVTM and CDR2 is ANQGSEA.

The rearrangement links TRBV6-6 to TRBJ1-1; 9 nucleotides align to TRBD1. CDR1 and CDR2 (germline): MNHNY, SVGAGI (reference sequence). This CDR3 contains 15 residues. Trimming at V came to 2 bases and at J to 4 bases, leaving 5 bases not matched to a gene. CDR3 nucleotide sequence: TGTGCCAGCAGTTACGTCGGGACAGGGTTCACTGAAGCTTTCTTT. This codes for CASSYVGTGFTEAFF.

The count of this clone is one. The chain recombines TRBV5-1 with TRBJ2-3; D gene ambiguous. Germline V lookup: CDR1 SGHRS, CDR2 YFSETQ. The CDR3 has 12 amino acids. Trimming stripped 3 bases from V and 4 bases from J, with 6 bases between. CDR3 coding DNA: TGCGCCAGCAGCTCCGAGTCAGATACGCAGTATTTT. Protein sequence: CASSSESDTQYF.

Details on this clone: Other nucleotide sequences in the sample specify the same CDR3. The chain recombines TRBV7-9 with TRBJ1-3; weak D call: TRBD1 (5 bases). The CDR3 extends over 15 amino acids. V lost 1 base to trimming and J lost 0 bases, with 7 bases between them. In germline, CDR1 is SEHNR, CDR2 FQNEAQ (reference sequence). For the CDR3, the DNA is TGTGCCAGCAGCTTAGGAGGGACCTCTGGAAACACCATATATTTT. Encoded protein: CASSLGGTSGNTIYF. Full variable domain (remainder filled in from reference TRBV7-9 and TRBJ1-3): DTGVSQNPRHKITKRGQNVTFRCDPISEHNRLYWYRQTLGQGPEFLTYFQNEAQLEKSRLLSDRFSAERPKGSFSTLEIQRTEQGDSAMYLCASSLGGTSGNTIYFGEGSWLTVV.

The genes are TRBV6-5 and TRBJ1-6; the D gene is possibly TRBD1 (6 bases). The length of the CDR3 is 16 residues. CDR1 is MNHEY and CDR2 is SVGAGI in the germline V gene. The germline V and J ends were trimmed by 0 bases and 9 bases, with 15 bases remaining between them. For the CDR3, the DNA is TGTGCCAGCAGTTACTCGGGCACAGGGCCGGGTTCACCCCTCCACTTT. Translation: CASSYSGTGPGSPLHF.

The chain joins TRBV7-2 to TRBJ1-3; no definite D call. CDR3 length: 10 residues. The V end was cut by 11 bases, the J end by 4 bases, with 6 bases between. CDR1 and CDR2 from the germline V gene are SGHTA and FQGNSA. The DNA for the CDR3 is TGTGCCTGCGGGGGAAACACCATATATTTT. Its translation is CACGGNTIYF. Full variable domain (outside the CDR3, taken from reference TRBV7-2 and TRBJ1-3): GAGVSQSPSNKVTEKGKDVELRCDPISGHTALYWYRQSLGQGLEFLIYFQGNSAPDKSGLPSDRFSAERTGGSVSTLTIQRTQQEDSAVYLCACGGNTIYFGEGSWLTVV.

The chain has TRBV30 and TRBJ1-2; TRBD1 is a possible D gene (6 bases). The CDR3 has 12 amino acids. The V and J ends lost 1 base and 9 bases respectively, with 12 bases between them. Germline lookup yields CDR1 GTSNPN and CDR2 SVGIG (reference sequence). CDR3 sequence (DNA): TGTGCCTGGAGTGAGGGCAGGGGTAGCTACACCTTC. Its protein is CAWSEGRGSYTF.

This clone was seen only once. V usage is TRBV7-9 and J usage is TRBJ2-1; TRBD2 matches 7 bases. The J segment lost 5 bases and the V segment lost 6 bases, leaving 16 bases of the junction unmatched. CDR1 and CDR2 from the germline V gene are SEHNR and FQNEAQ (reference sequence). This CDR3 has 17 residues. The CDR3 loop is CASRSSTRGSGDNEQFF. The CDR3 nucleotides read TGTGCCAGCAGATCCTCTACCCGCGGGAGTGGCGACAATGAGCAGTTCTTC.

The rearrangement uses TRBV29-1 and TRBJ1-2; D gene ambiguous. Germline CDR1 SQVTM, CDR2 ANQGSEA. This CDR3 is 12 amino acids long. Trimming shortened V by 3 bases and J by 6 bases, and 11 bases separated the two germline ends. The CDR3 protein is CSVDSGRDGYTF. The CDR3 bases are TGCAGCGTTGACAGTGGGAGGGATGGCTACACCTTC.

This clone was seen a few times. The chain links TRBV30 to TRBJ1-3; TRBD1 aligns across 12 bases. Losses at the gene ends were 5 bases for V and 3 bases for J; bases not matched to a gene: 5. The CDR3 length is 15 residues. CDR1 and CDR2 from the germline V gene are GTSNPN and SVGIG (reference sequence). Written as DNA, the CDR3 is TGTGCCTGGGGGACAGGGGGCGGAGGTGGAAACACCATATATTTT. Translation gives CAWGTGGGGGNTIYF.

V usage is TRBV2 and J usage is TRBJ2-7; D tentatively fits TRBD1 or TRBD2 (5 bases each). CDR1 SNHLY and CDR2 FYNNEI come from the germline V gene. The CDR3 covers 15 residues. V dropped 6 bases and J dropped 2 bases, with 17 bases sitting between them. Here the CDR3 DNA reads TGTGCCAGCAGGCCCCTCGGGACGCCTACCTACGAGCAGTACTTC. It specifies CASRPLGTPTYEQYF.

V is TRBV10-1 and J is TRBJ1-6; 9 bases align to TRBD1. The CDR3 has 15 amino acids. Germline CDR1 is WNHNN and CDR2 is SYGVQD (reference sequence). The V and J ends lost 4 bases and 10 bases, in that order; junction bases with no gene match: 8. The CDR3 region is CASSAGDRAGSPLHF. The CDR3 coding sequence is TGCGCCAGCAGTGCGGGGGACAGGGCTGGATCACCCCTCCACTTT.

The V gene is TRBV7-2, the J gene TRBJ2-7, with D possibly TRBD1 on 5 matching bases. The CDR3 totals 15 residues. V was shortened by 5 bases and J by 3 bases, with 17 bases between the two germline ends. The germline CDR1 and CDR2 sequences are SGHTA and FQGNSA. The DNA of the CDR3 is TGTGCCAGCAGCCCGCGACAGTCCCTACGCTACGAGCAGTACTTC. Protein sequence: CASSPRQSLRYEQYF.

In this sample, this clone turned up once. This chain links TRBV28 with TRBJ1-5, with D possibly matching TRBD1 (5 bases). This CDR3 has 13 amino acids. The germline V gene encodes CDR1 MDHEN and CDR2 SYDVKM. V gave up 3 bases and J gave up 7 bases, with 10 bases separating them. CDR3: CASSLGGSQPQHF. CDR3 sequence (DNA): TGTGCCAGCAGTTTGGGGGGATCCCAGCCCCAGCATTTT.

A word on this clone: The same CDR3 also results from other DNA sequences found in this sample. This chain connects TRBV2 to TRBJ2-7; no reliable D call. CDR1 is SNHLY, CDR2 FYNNEI, per germline. The V gene lost 6 bases and the J gene lost 3 bases, with 6 bases spanning the gap. The CDR3 length is 11 residues. The CDR3 nucleotides are TGTGCCAGCAGCCGGATCTACGAGCAGTACTTC. Translating gives CASSRIYEQYF.

This chain uses TRBV28 with TRBJ1-1; tentatively, D is TRBD1 (5 bases). The CDR3 is made up of 16 amino acids. Germline V gene sequence: CDR1 MDHEN, CDR2 SYDVKM. The V gene lost 8 bases and the J gene lost 1 base, with 20 bases spanning the gap. CDR3 region: CASRQPTGFKNTEAFF. CDR3 sequence (DNA): TGTGCCAGCCGTCAACCCACAGGATTTAAGAACACTGAAGCTTTCTTT.

The rearrangement joins TRBV7-9 to TRBJ2-7; D remains unclear. Germline-derived CDR1 and CDR2 are SEHNR and FQNEAQ (reference sequence). CDR3 length equals 16 residues. The V end lost 0 bases, the J end lost 0 bases, and 12 bases lay between the germline ends. CDR3 in DNA: TGTGCCAGCAGCTTAGCTCCCTCGGCGGACTCCTACGAGCAGTACTTC. It translates to CASSLAPSADSYEQYF.

The V gene is TRBV5-1, the J gene TRBJ2-7, with 7 positions matching TRBD2. CDR1 is SGHRS, CDR2 YFSETQ, per germline. This CDR3 contains 15 residues. V lost 0 bases, J lost 2 bases, and 5 bases stayed unmatched. The CDR3 loop reads CASSLDAGEPYEQYF. For the CDR3, the DNA is TGCGCCAGCAGCTTGGATGCGGGGGAACCCTACGAGCAGTACTTC.

Worth noting for this clone: The sample holds other DNA sequences that translate to the same CDR3. The chain links TRBV5-1 to TRBJ2-7; no definite D call. Germline V lookup: CDR1 SGHRS, CDR2 YFSETQ. The CDR3 spans 14 residues. V was pared by 0 bases and J by 0 bases, with 7 bases between. CDR3 sequence reads: CASSLVGGSYEQYF. CDR3 bases: TGCGCCAGCAGCTTGGTTGGTGGCTCCTACGAGCAGTACTTC.

This clone appeared once. The rearrangement joins TRBV25-1 to TRBJ2-2; no clear D. Trimming shortened V by 5 bases and J by 0 bases, and 13 bases separated the two germline ends. The CDR3 consists of 16 residues. CDR1 and CDR2 from the germline V gene are MGHDK and SYGVNS. In DNA form, the CDR3 reads TGTGCCAGCAGTCTCACTGGACGATCGAACACCGGGGAGCTGTTTTTT. The encoded protein is CASSLTGRSNTGELFF.

The V call is TRBV10-2, the J call TRBJ2-2; D ambiguous. The CDR3 has 14 amino acids. V lost 7 bases to trimming and J lost 2 bases, with 11 bases between them. From germline, CDR1 is WSHSY and CDR2 SAAADI. The CDR3 coding sequence is TGCGCCAGCACTAAGGACCCAAACACCGGGGAGCTGTTTTTT. Amino acids: CASTKDPNTGELFF.

The chain has TRBV18 and TRBJ2-1, with 8 nucleotides matching TRBD2. Germline CDR1 KGHSH, CDR2 LQKENI. The CDR3 spans 15 residues. V trimming: 0 bases; J trimming: 8 bases; junction bases outside the gene matches: 6. The CDR3 sequence is CASSPPGLGVHEQFF. For the CDR3, the DNA is TGTGCCAGCTCACCACCGGGACTAGGCGTTCATGAGCAGTTCTTC.

Concerning this clone itself: Germline and junction disagree at one end, which may indicate a read error. The gene calls are TRBV5-6 and TRBJ2-1, with a weak D call TRBD2 (7 bases). Germline CDR1 is SGHDT and CDR2 is YYEEEE. The CDR3 consists of 12 residues. The CDR3 bases are TGTGCCAGCAGCTCGGCGGGGGCTCTCACGGTCTTC. This encodes CASSSAGALTVF.

A note on this clone: A clone one base away is much larger, so this may be a read error. Additional DNA sequences in this sample encode the identical CDR3. The chain has TRBV11-2 and TRBJ1-4; D unclear. V lost 0 bases to trimming and J lost 0 bases, with 5 bases between them. Germline CDR1 SGHAT, CDR2 FQNNGV. The CDR3 covers 15 residues. CDR3 nucleotides: TGTGCCAGCAGCTTAGAGGGAGCAACTAATGAAAAACTGTTTTTT. Encoded protein: CASSLEGATNEKLFF.

This chain links TRBV6-5 with TRBJ1-3; D is ambiguous. Trimming removed 10 bases from V and 1 base from J, with 17 bases in between. The CDR3 loop spans 15 amino acids. Germline CDR1 reads MNHEY; CDR2 reads SVGAGI. The CDR3 protein is CATAPSRASGNTIYF. The DNA of the CDR3 is TGTGCCACAGCACCCTCCCGGGCTTCTGGAAACACCATATATTTT.

The V and J genes are TRBV5-6 and TRBJ1-6; D may be TRBD1 (6 bases). V lost 2 bases and J 0 bases, leaving 12 bases between the germline ends. The CDR3 spans 17 residues. Germline CDR1 reads SGHDT; CDR2 reads YYEEEE. The CDR3 reads CASSLRTASSYNSPLHF. The CDR3 nucleotides read TGTGCCAGCAGCTTACGGACAGCCAGCTCCTATAATTCACCCCTCCACTTT. Filled out from reference TRBV5-6 and TRBJ1-6, the complete variable domain reads DAGVTQSPTHLIKTRGQQVTLRCSPKSGHDTVSWYQQALGQGPQFIFQYYEEEERQRGNFPDRFSGHQFPNYSSELNVNALLLGDSALYLCASSLRTASSYNSPLHFGNGTRLTVT.

This clone was recorded only once. This chain links TRBV29-1 with TRBJ2-1; 9 bases match TRBD1. The junction had 12 bases not matched to a gene; V was cut back by 6 bases and J by 3 bases. The germline gives CDR1 SQVTM, CDR2 ANQGSEA. The CDR3 extends over 16 amino acids. This CDR3 reads CSVSGTGQAHYNEQFF. The CDR3, as DNA: TGCAGCGTCTCTGGGACAGGGCAGGCCCACTACAATGAGCAGTTCTTC.